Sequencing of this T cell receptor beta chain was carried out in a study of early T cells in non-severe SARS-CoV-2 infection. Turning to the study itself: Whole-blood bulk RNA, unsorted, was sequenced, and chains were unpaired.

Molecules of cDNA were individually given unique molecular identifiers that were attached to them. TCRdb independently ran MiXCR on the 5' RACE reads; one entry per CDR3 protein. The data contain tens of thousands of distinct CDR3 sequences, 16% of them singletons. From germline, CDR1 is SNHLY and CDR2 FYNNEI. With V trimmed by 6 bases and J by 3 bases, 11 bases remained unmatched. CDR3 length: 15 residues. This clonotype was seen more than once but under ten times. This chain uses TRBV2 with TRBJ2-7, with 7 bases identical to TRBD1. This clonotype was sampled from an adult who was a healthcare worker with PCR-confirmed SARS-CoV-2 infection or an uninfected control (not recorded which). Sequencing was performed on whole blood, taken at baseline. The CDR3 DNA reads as TGTGCCAGCAGGGAGACAGGGTTGGGATACTACGAGCAGTACTTC. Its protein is CASRETGLGYYEQYF. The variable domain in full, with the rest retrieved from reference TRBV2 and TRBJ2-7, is EPEVTQTPSHQVTQMGQEVILRCVPISNHLYFYWYRQILGQKVEFLVSFYNNEISEKSEIFDDQFSVERPDGSNFTLKIRSTKLEDSAMYFCASRETGLGYYEQYFGPGTRLTVT.